This note documents a single T cell receptor (beta chain) sequence. Its antigen is as yet unknown. This specimen belongs to a study of cytomegalovirus exposure and HLA in healthy donors. Use of 60 Vbeta and 13 Jbeta primers characterized the PCR. Clones were sequenced by immunoSEQ multiplex PCR, and TCRdb holds only the in-frame ones, with some missing. The repertoire holds approximately 130,000 clones, with approximately 81% as singletons. The CDR3 spans 17 residues. Germline V gene lookup returns CDR1 GTSNPN and CDR2 SVGIG (reference sequence). V shed 2 bases and J 3 bases; nucleotides not matched to a gene: 9. Whole-study results and caveats: The likely origin of a cluster of highly shared sequence variants was a sequencing artifact. Versus the approximately 670-donor mean, an Asian-associated ancestry cluster reportedly showed fewer N-insertions in a later analysis.

The J gene is TRBJ2-5, the V gene TRBV30; 13 bases align to TRBD2. The specimen sequenced was PBMCs. This receptor was taken from a middle-aged woman in good health and CMV-seronegative. CDR3 in amino acids: CAWSPSPGTSGKETQYF. As DNA, the CDR3 is TGTGCCTGGAGTCCTTCTCCCGGGACTAGCGGGAAAGAGACCCAGTACTTC. The full variable domain, its missing parts supplied by reference TRBV30 and TRBJ2-5, is SQTIHQWPATLVQPVGSPLSLECTVEGTSNPNLYWYRQAAGRGLQLLFYSVGIGQISSEVPQNLSASRPQDRQFILSSKKLLLSDSGFYLCAWSPSPGTSGKETQYFGPGTRLLVL.